This TCR beta chain was recorded in a study of technical replicates of blood from a handful of donors. The V and J ends lost 2 bases and 8 bases respectively, with 13 bases between them. CDR1 and CDR2 from the germline V gene are SGDLS and YYNGEE. The CDR3 totals 13 residues. Clones were sequenced by immunoSEQ multiplex PCR, and TCRdb holds only the in-frame ones, with some missing. The sample shows fewer than 85,000 clones, less than 95% of them seen only once. The chain is built from TRBV9 and TRBJ1-1; D gene ambiguous. The specimen sequenced was T cells isolated from PBMCs. The clonotype was recovered from a human donor in good health. The CDR3 protein is CASSVRGGREAFF. The CDR3 DNA reads TGTGCCAGCAGCGTTCGGGGAGGTAGGGAAGCTTTCTTT.